These 28 T cell receptor beta chains share one sample of origin, sequenced in a study of blood T cells in healthy people across ages. Combining a sample-barcoded 5' primer with a J-beta primer mix, a second PCR ran for roughly 6 to 12 cycles. Using its own MiXCR run on the 5' RACE reads, TCRdb lists one record per CDR3 protein. The repertoire consists of roughly 2 million distinct CDR3 sequences, with around half occurring once and the leading ten covering approximately 2.1%. The sequenced sample was blood. The origin of the receptors is a woman in her 40s in good health.

The DNA of the CDR3 is TGTGCCAGCAGCCGGACGGGGCTGGAAGAAGCTTTCTTT. It translates to CASSRTGLEEAFF. The chain has TRBV7-3 and TRBJ1-1; D might be TRBD1 (5 bases). The CDR3 contains 13 residues. With 5 bases removed from V and 8 bases from J, the gap between germline ends came to 15 bases. Germline CDR1 reads SGHTA; CDR2 reads FQGTGA.

This clonotype is a singleton in its sample. The rearrangement links TRBV20-1 to TRBJ2-7, with D possibly TRBD2 on 7 matching bases. The closer fit of TRBJ2-5 to the DNA end suggests the J call may be wrong. In germline, CDR1 is DFQATT, CDR2 SNEGSKA (reference sequence). This CDR3 is 12 amino acids long. CDR3 in amino acids: CSARGALETQYF. The DNA of the CDR3 is TGCAGTGCTCGGGGGGCCCTGGAGACCCAGTACTTC.

Regarding this clonotype: One end of the junction is discordant with germline, which a read error may explain. This sequence joins TRBV7-2 and TRBJ2-3; 12 bases match TRBD2. This CDR3 spans 16 amino acids. The germline V gene encodes CDR1 SGHTA and CDR2 FQGNSA. The CDR3 sequence is CASSSNLAGGADTQFF. CDR3 coding DNA: TGTGCCAGCAGCTCCAATCTAGCGGGGGGGGCAGATACGCAGTTTTTT.

This clonotype was recorded a few times. The chain joins TRBV24-1 to TRBJ2-3; 8 bases agree with TRBD1. The germline V gene has CDR1 KGHDR and CDR2 SFDVKD. Losses at the gene ends were 7 bases for V and 5 bases for J; bases not matched to a gene: 4. CDR3 length: 13 residues. The CDR3 DNA sequence: TGTGCCACCAGCCGGACAGGGCAAGATACGCAGTATTTT. It specifies CATSRTGQDTQYF.

The CDR3 DNA follows: TGTGCCAGCAGCCCAGAGGCGGGGGCCACTAGCACAGATACGCAGTATTTT. It is translated as CASSPEAGATSTDTQYF. V gene TRBV7-2 combines with J gene TRBJ2-3, with a tentative D call TRBD2 (7 bases). The CDR3 sequence is 17 residues long. V lost 5 bases to trimming and J lost 0 bases, with 18 bases between them. Germline CDR1 and CDR2: SGHTA and FQGNSA.

The rearrangement links TRBV6-5 to TRBJ2-1; TRBD1 might be the D (5 bases). The germline V gene has CDR1 MNHEY and CDR2 SVGAGI. The CDR3 is 17 residues long. V was clipped by 2 bases and J by 0 bases, with 14 bases between them. DNA of the CDR3: TGTGCCAGCAGTTACGAGTGGACACCTAGCTCCTACAATGAGCAGTTCTTC. It yields the protein CASSYEWTPSSYNEQFF.

The rearrangement uses TRBV4-3 and TRBJ1-2; maybe TRBD1 (6 bases). The V end lost 0 bases, the J end lost 4 bases, and 15 bases lay between the germline ends. Germline V gives CDR1 LGHNA, CDR2 YSLEER. This CDR3 has 16 amino acids. The CDR3 nucleotides read TGCGCCAGCAGCCAAGATCTGCACCAGGGGATCTATGGCTACACCTTC. It encodes CASSQDLHQGIYGYTF.

This clonotype came up a few times. The chain has TRBV3-1 and TRBJ1-2; no clear D. Germline loops: CDR1 LGHDT, CDR2 YNNKEL (reference sequence). The CDR3 has 11 residues. V lost 1 base to trimming and J lost 9 bases, with 6 bases between them. The DNA of the CDR3 is TGTGCCAGCAGCCAAGTTGGAAGCTACACCTTC. This encodes CASSQVGSYTF.

Comment on this clonotype: A much larger clone is a single base away; this may be a read error. The chain is built from TRBV20-1 and TRBJ2-7, with D tentatively TRBD1 (5 bases). The germline V gene has CDR1 DFQATT and CDR2 SNEGSKA (reference sequence). There are 12 residues in the CDR3. The CDR3 here is CSASGHTYERYF. For the CDR3, the DNA is TGCAGTGCTAGCGGACACACTTACGAGCGGTACTTC.

This clonotype was observed a handful of times. V and J are TRBV6-5 and TRBJ2-7; D is possibly TRBD2 (7 bases). CDR3 length equals 15 residues. Trimming removed 0 bases at V and 1 base at J, with 10 bases between. Germline CDR1 MNHEY, CDR2 SVGAGI. CDR3 DNA sequence: TGTGCCAGCAGTTACTCGCGGGGGCTATCCTACGAGCAGTACTTC. Protein product: CASSYSRGLSYEQYF.

The V and J genes are TRBV5-1 and TRBJ2-5; D uncertain. The end of the DNA fits TRBJ2-7 better, so the J call may be wrong. The CDR3 runs to 12 residues. CDR1 is SGHRS, CDR2 YFSETQ, per germline. The CDR3 DNA follows: TGCGCCAGCAGCTTGGAGCGAGACGAGCAGTACTTC. It is translated as CASSLERDEQYF.

The V call is TRBV20-1, the J call TRBJ2-5; TRBD2 matches at 8 bases. V was clipped by 0 bases and J by 3 bases; unmatched bases: 3. CDR3 size: 14 residues. Germline assignment: CDR1 DFQATT and CDR2 SNEGSKA (reference sequence). CDR3 sequence (DNA): TGCAGTGCTAGAGATGGGCGGGGGGAAGAGACCCAGTACTTC. Translation gives CSARDGRGEETQYF.

The V and J genes are TRBV20-1 and TRBJ1-4; unclear D gene. Germline V gene lookup returns CDR1 DFQATT and CDR2 SNEGSKA (reference sequence). Trimming took 7 bases from V and 4 from J, leaving 10 bases between them. The CDR3 runs to 12 residues. The CDR3 loop reads CSGSVRNEKLFF. CDR3 nucleotide sequence: TGCAGTGGATCGGTTCGTAATGAAAAACTGTTTTTT.

The V and J genes are TRBV20-1 and TRBJ1-5; no reliable D call. The CDR3 runs 13 residues. Germline lookup yields CDR1 DFQATT and CDR2 SNEGSKA (reference sequence). Trimming left V 2 bases short and J 4 bases short, with 9 bases between. CDR3 DNA sequence: TGCAGTGCTAGAAAAGATCGTAATCAGCCCCAGCATTTT. Its translation: CSARKDRNQPQHF.

The V gene is TRBV25-1, the J gene TRBJ2-4, with 7 bases aligning to TRBD1. J lost 4 bases, V lost 3 bases, and 9 bases had no gene match. The CDR3 totals 16 residues. Per the germline V gene, CDR1 is MGHDK and CDR2 is SYGVNS. The CDR3 DNA reads as TGTGCCAGCAGTGACGAAACTATGGACAGGAAAAACATTCAGTACTTC. Its translation is CASSDETMDRKNIQYF.

The chain couples TRBV5-5 to TRBJ1-6; unclear D gene. Deletions cut 3 bases from V and 10 bases from J, with 17 bases between. The length of the CDR3 is 15 residues. From germline, CDR1 is SGHKS and CDR2 YYEKEE (reference sequence). The CDR3 nucleotides are TGTGCCAGCAGCTCCACTGAGTGGGTAAACTCACCCCTCCACTTT. Translating it yields CASSSTEWVNSPLHF.

This clonotype was observed a single time. One end of the junction fails to match germline, which may point to a read error. This chain uses TRBV20-1 with TRBJ1-6, with D possibly matching TRBD1 (6 bases). Germline CDR1 DFQATT, CDR2 SNEGSKA (reference sequence). This CDR3 is 13 amino acids long. CDR3 residues: CSAVRGENSPLHF. The CDR3, as DNA: TGCAGTGCTGTCAGGGGAGAAAATTCGCCCCTCCACTTT.

In its sample, this clonotype was seen many times. The chain uses TRBV5-1 and TRBJ2-1; D perhaps matches TRBD2 (7 bases). The CDR3 spans 13 residues. Trimming left V 0 bases short and J 10 bases short, with 11 bases between. Germline-derived CDR1 and CDR2 are SGHRS and YFSETQ. This CDR3 reads CASSLEGGTEQFF. DNA for the CDR3: TGCGCCAGCAGCTTGGAGGGGGGGACAGAGCAGTTCTTC.

The rearrangement links TRBV27 to TRBJ2-3, with D uncertain. Germline lookup yields CDR1 MNHEY and CDR2 SMNVEV (reference sequence). The CDR3 is 17 residues long. The V and J ends lost 3 bases and 0 bases respectively, with 16 bases between them. Written as DNA, the CDR3 is TGTGCCAGCAGTTTCCTCCCGACGGCTTATAGCACAGATACGCAGTATTTT. Translating it yields CASSFLPTAYSTDTQYF.

The rearrangement joins TRBV6-2 or TRBV6-3 to TRBJ2-1, with TRBD2 identical over 10 bases. V shed 0 bases and J 2 bases; nucleotides not matched to a gene: 13. This CDR3 contains 20 residues. The germline V gene has CDR1 MNHEY and CDR2 SVGEGT. DNA for the CDR3: TGTGCCAGCAGTTACTCGAGTCTAGCGGGGGTAACCCACGCCTACAATGAGCAGTTCTTC. Translation: CASSYSSLAGVTHAYNEQFF.

The genes are TRBV6-1 and TRBJ2-3; D gene ambiguous. V was shortened by 1 base and J by 2 bases, with 7 bases between the two germline ends. Germline CDR1 MNHNS, CDR2 SASEGT. CDR3 length: 14 residues. CDR3 DNA: TGTGCCAGCAGTGAAGGTACGGTCACAGATACGCAGTATTTT. It is translated as CASSEGTVTDTQYF.

The rearrangement joins TRBV12-3 or TRBV12-4 to TRBJ1-4; D not certain. The V end was cut by 5 bases, the J end by 8 bases, with 15 bases between. The CDR3 has 14 residues. The CDR3 reads CASSRFPGEEKLFF. The CDR3 region has the DNA TGTGCCAGCAGTCGATTCCCCGGGGAGGAAAAACTGTTTTTT.

The chain uses TRBV4-1 and TRBJ2-1, with 12 bases aligning to TRBD2. The CDR3 runs to 15 residues. Looked up from germline, CDR1 is MGHRA and CDR2 is YSYEKL. The V and J ends lost 2 bases and 7 bases, in that order; junction bases with no gene match: 3. The CDR3 protein is CASSQRTSGINEQFF. The DNA for the CDR3 is TGCGCCAGCAGCCAAAGGACTAGCGGGATAAATGAGCAGTTCTTC.

The chain joins TRBV7-2 to TRBJ1-2; 7 bases fit TRBD1. The V segment lost 1 base and the J segment 5 bases; nucleotides outside the gene matches: 7. The CDR3 loop spans 15 amino acids. CDR1 and CDR2 from the germline V gene are SGHTA and FQGNSA. The CDR3 sequence is CASSLESQGGYGYTF. DNA of the CDR3: TGTGCCAGCAGCTTAGAAAGTCAGGGGGGGTATGGCTACACCTTC.

This clonotype was picked up one time. The chain carries TRBV6-1 and TRBJ2-7; the D is unclear. The germline gives CDR1 MNHNS, CDR2 SASEGT. V was trimmed by 1 base and J by 6 bases, leaving 13 bases between them. The CDR3 contains 14 residues. CDR3 sequence: CASSEVLPGREQYF. CDR3 nucleotide sequence: TGTGCCAGCAGTGAAGTACTCCCGGGTCGCGAGCAGTACTTC.

V and J are TRBV15 and TRBJ2-3; 8 bases match TRBD2. V was pared by 8 bases and J by 1 base, with 5 bases of the junction left unmatched. CDR3 size: 14 residues. In germline, CDR1 is LNHNV, CDR2 YYDKDF (reference sequence). The CDR3 here is CATLRGDGTDTQYF. The CDR3 DNA follows: TGTGCCACCCTGCGGGGGGATGGCACAGATACGCAGTATTTT.

In DNA, the CDR3 is TGTGCCAGCACCCCGGGGGGGGGCGCAAGTGAAAAACTGTTTTTT. Its protein product is CASTPGGGASEKLFF. This chain joins TRBV7-9 and TRBJ1-4; a weak D match, TRBD1 (6 bases). The V and J ends lost 7 bases and 7 bases respectively, with 19 bases between them. CDR1 and CDR2 (germline): SEHNR, FQNEAQ (reference sequence). This CDR3 has 15 amino acids. The full variable domain, rest sourced from reference TRBV7-9 and TRBJ1-4, is DTGVSQNPRHKITKRGQNVTFRCDPISEHNRLYWYRQTLGQGPEFLTYFQNEAQLEKSRLLSDRFSAERPKGSFSTLEIQRTEQGDSAMYLCASTPGGGASEKLFFGSGTQLSVL.

The chain employs TRBV29-1 and TRBJ2-5; perhaps D is TRBD1 or TRBD2 (6 bases each). Per the germline V gene, CDR1 is SQVTM and CDR2 is ANQGSEA. This CDR3 region has 13 residues. Trimming stripped 7 bases from V and 4 bases from J, with 16 bases between. The CDR3 sequence: CSGVRGAGETQYF. Written as DNA, the CDR3 is TGCAGCGGAGTAAGGGGGGCCGGAGAGACCCAGTACTTC.